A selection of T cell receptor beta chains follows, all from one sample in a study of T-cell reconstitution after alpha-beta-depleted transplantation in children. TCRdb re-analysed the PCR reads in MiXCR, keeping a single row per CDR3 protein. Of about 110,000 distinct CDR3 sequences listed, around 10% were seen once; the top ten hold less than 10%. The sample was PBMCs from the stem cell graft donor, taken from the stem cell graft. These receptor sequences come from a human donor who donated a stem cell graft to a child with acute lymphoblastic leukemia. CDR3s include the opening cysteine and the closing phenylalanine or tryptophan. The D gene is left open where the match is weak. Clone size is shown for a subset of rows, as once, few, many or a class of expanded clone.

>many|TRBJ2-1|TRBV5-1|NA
TGCGCCAGCAGCTACCCTAATAGCGTCCCCTCGTATGAGCAGTTCTTC
CASSYPNSVPSYEQFF
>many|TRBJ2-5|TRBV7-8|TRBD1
TGTGCCAGCAGCCAATTACAGGGGAAAGAGACCCAGTACTTC
CASSQLQGKETQYF
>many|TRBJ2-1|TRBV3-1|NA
TGTGCCAGCAGCCGACGATGGGACTCGAGCTCCTACAATGAGCAGTTCTTC
CASSRRWDSSSYNEQFF
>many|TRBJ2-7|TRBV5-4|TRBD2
TGTGCCAGCAGCTTTGGGGCTAGCGGCTCCTACGAGCAGTACTTC
CASSFGASGSYEQYF
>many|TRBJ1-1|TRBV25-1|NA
TGTGCCAGCAGTGATCTGATGAACACTGAAGCTTTCTTT
CASSDLMNTEAFF
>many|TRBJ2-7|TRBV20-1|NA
TGCAGTGCTGGTGGGGCCAGACAAAGCTTCTACGAGCAGTACTTC
CSAGGARQSFYEQYF
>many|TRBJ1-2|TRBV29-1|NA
TGCAGCGTTGCGGGTCCGGACCTAAAGTCCTATGGCTACACCTTC
CSVAGPDLKSYGYTF
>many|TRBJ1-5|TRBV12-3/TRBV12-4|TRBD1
TGTGCCAGCAGTTTCACCGGGACAGGGTTCTTCGGTCAGCCCCAGCATTTT
CASSFTGTGFFGQPQHF
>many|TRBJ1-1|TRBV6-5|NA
TGTGCCAGCCATCAGGGGAGGGGGAACACTGAAGCTTTCTTT
CASHQGRGNTEAFF
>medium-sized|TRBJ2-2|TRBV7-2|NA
TGTGCCAGCAGCTTAGCCTCACAGGGTCAGGGCACCGGGGAGCTGTTTTTT
CASSLASQGQGTGELFF
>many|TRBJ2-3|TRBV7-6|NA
TGTGCCAGCAGCTACAGACAGCCGAGCACAGATACGCAGTATTTT
CASSYRQPSTDTQYF
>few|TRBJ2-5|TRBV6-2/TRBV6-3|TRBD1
TGTGCCAGCAGTCCAGGGGGTCCAGAGACCCAGTACTTC
CASSPGGPETQYF
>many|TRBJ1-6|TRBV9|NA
TGTGCCAGCAGCGTAGTATGGAGCTCCTATAATTCACCCCTCCACTTT
CASSVVWSSYNSPLHF
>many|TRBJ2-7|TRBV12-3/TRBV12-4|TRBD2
TGTGCCAGCAGCCGGCGGGAGGGCCACTACGAGCAGTACTTC
CASSRREGHYEQYF
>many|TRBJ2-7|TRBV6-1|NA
TGTGCCAGCAGCACCAGGGGCCCGACCTACGAGCAGTACTTC
CASSTRGPTYEQYF
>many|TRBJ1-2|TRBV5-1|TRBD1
TGCGCCAGCAGCTTGTCCCGGGACAGAAGCTATGGCTACACCTTC
CASSLSRDRSYGYTF
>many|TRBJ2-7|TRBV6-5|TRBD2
TGTGCCAGCACCAATAGCGGGACTTTGGGCGAGCAGTACTTC
CASTNSGTLGEQYF
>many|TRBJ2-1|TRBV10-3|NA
TGTGCCATCAGTGCCCCGGGTAGTGAGCAGTTCTTC
CAISAPGSEQFF
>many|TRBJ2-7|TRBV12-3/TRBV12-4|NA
TGTGCCAGCAGTTTACGACTCACCTACGAGCAGTACTTC
CASSLRLTYEQYF
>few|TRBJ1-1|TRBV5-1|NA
TGCGCCAGCAGCTTGGGAGGGAGGGACACTGAAGCTTTCTTT
CASSLGGRDTEAFF
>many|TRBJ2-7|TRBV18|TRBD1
TGTGCCAGCTCACCACAGTTGGGACAGGAGTCCTACGAGCAGTACTTC
CASSPQLGQESYEQYF
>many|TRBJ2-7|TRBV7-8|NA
TGTGCCAGCAGCCACAACAGGAACGAGCAGTACTTC
CASSHNRNEQYF
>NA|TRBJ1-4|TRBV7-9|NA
TGTGCCAGCAGCTTTAGGGACGGAACTAATGAAAAACTGTTTTTT
CASSFRDGTNEKLFF
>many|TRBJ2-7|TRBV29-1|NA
TGCAGCGTTGAAGGGTTCCAGATAAACGGGAGTAACTACGAGCAGTACTTC
CSVEGFQINGSNYEQYF
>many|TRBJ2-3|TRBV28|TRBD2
TGTGCCAGCTTGAGCGGGGCGATAGATACGCAGTATTTT
CASLSGAIDTQYF
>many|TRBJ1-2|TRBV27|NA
TGTGCCAGCAGACTTATGTTGGGAGGAAACTATGGCTACACCTTC
CASRLMLGGNYGYTF
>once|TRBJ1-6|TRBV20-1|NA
TGCAGTGCCTCATTTGAGGGGCAAACTCATTCACCCCTCCACTTT
CSASFEGQTHSPLHF
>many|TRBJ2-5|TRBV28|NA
TGTGCCAGCACCATTAACTCCATTGGGACCCAGTACTTC
CASTINSIGTQYF
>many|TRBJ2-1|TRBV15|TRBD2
TGTGCCACCGCCACCGGGACTAGCCGCTACAATGAGCAGTTCTTC
CATATGTSRYNEQFF
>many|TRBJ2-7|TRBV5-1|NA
TGCGCCAGCAGCTTGGACAGGAGCTCCTACGAGCAGTACTTC
CASSLDRSSYEQYF
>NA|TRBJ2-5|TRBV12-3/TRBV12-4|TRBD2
TGTGCCAGTGCGGCTAGCGGGGTGGGGGAGACCCAGTACTTC
CASAASGVGETQYF
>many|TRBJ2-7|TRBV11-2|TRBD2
TGTGCCAGCAGTTCTGTAAGCGGGAGCCCCTACGAGCAGTACTTC
CASSSVSGSPYEQYF